A selection of T cell receptor beta chains follows, all from one sample in a study of CXCR3-negative and CXCR3-positive naive CD8 T cells. TCRdb reprocessed the 5' RACE reads and reports one entry per CDR3 protein, with no DNA. Its listing shows 140,000 to 150,000 distinct CDR3 sequences. Sequenced: naive CXCR3+ CD8+ T cells from blood. Receptors were obtained from a human donor in good health. Some clones in this sample may be carry-over from other donors' samples. Both conserved end residues are part of each CDR3.

J | V | CDR3
TRBJ2-7 | TRBV6-2/TRBV6-3 | CASSSWTVSYEQYF
TRBJ2-7 | TRBV7-9 | CASSSEGTGYEQYF
TRBJ2-3 | TRBV7-2 | CASSSGPDSLIETQYF
TRBJ2-2 | TRBV28 | CASSSSGQGVTGELFF
TRBJ2-1 | TRBV4-3 | CASSQDRYVGGYNEQFF
TRBJ2-1 | TRBV4-3 | CASSQDSRAGGPPEQFF
TRBJ2-3 | TRBV29-1 | CSVVWGDRPDTQYF
TRBJ2-7 | TRBV3-1 | CASSQVRGWDYEQYF
TRBJ2-1 | TRBV4-3 | CASSGVRDSYNEQFF
TRBJ2-4 | TRBV7-2 | CASSPLAGGRDIQYF
TRBJ2-2 | TRBV5-1 | CASGTGQALTGELFF
TRBJ2-2 | TRBV6-5 | CASSYPGQHGLFF
TRBJ2-3 | TRBV2 | CASSGTSGSTDTQYF
TRBJ1-1 | TRBV7-9 | CAYQGGDTEAFF
TRBJ2-1 | TRBV14 | CASSRVGTVSYNEQFF
TRBJ2-5 | TRBV5-1 | CASSPGASGGDQETQYF
TRBJ2-1 | TRBV5-4 | CASSLAEGGGGIYNEQFF
TRBJ1-3 | TRBV28 | CASSPGLSGNTIYF
TRBJ2-3 | TRBV11-2 | CASRASSGLAADTQYF
TRBJ2-3 | TRBV12-3/TRBV12-4 | CASSLAPLDRGGTDTQYF
TRBJ2-3 | TRBV25-1 | CASSDSSVWATDTQYF
TRBJ2-7 | TRBV3-1 | CASSLQDTEQYF
TRBJ1-1 | TRBV20-1 | CSARHIEFNTEAFF
TRBJ2-3 | TRBV6-5 | CASSYGPDTQYF
TRBJ1-2 | TRBV11-2 | CASSLGGVRGYGYTF
TRBJ1-1 | TRBV10-2 | CASSELGTEAFF
TRBJ2-7 | TRBV10-2 | CASSDRSAYEQYF
TRBJ2-3 | TRBV28 | CASSFPGNTDTQYF
TRBJ2-7 | TRBV7-9 | CASSLPADRGYPYEQYF
TRBJ1-2 | TRBV3-1 | CASSPASSVYGYTF
TRBJ2-2 | TRBV29-1 | CSVRQSGELFF
TRBJ2-1 | TRBV20-1 | CSARDPVPGPYNEQFF
TRBJ2-1 | TRBV13 | CASSSTHYNEQFF
TRBJ2-1 | TRBV3-1 | CASSSGTGTNEQFF
TRBJ2-1 | TRBV27 | CASSLRGGNNEQFF
TRBJ2-1 | TRBV12-3/TRBV12-4 | CASSFTYEQFF